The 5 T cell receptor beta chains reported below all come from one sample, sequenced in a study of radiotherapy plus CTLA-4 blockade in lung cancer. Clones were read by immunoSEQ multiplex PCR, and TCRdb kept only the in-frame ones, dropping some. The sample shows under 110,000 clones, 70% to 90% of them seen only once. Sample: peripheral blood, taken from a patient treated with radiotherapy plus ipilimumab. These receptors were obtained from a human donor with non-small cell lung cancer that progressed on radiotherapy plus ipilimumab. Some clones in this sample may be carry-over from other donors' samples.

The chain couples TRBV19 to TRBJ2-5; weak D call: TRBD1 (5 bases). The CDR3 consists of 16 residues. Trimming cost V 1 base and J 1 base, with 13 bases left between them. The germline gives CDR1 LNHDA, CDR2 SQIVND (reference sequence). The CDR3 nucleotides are TGTGCCAGTAGTATAGTAGGGGCAGGACGCCAAGAGACCCAGTACTTC. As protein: CASSIVGAGRQETQYF.

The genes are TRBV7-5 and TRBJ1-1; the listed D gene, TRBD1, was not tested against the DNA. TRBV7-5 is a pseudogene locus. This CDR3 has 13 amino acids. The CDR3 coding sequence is TGTGTCAGAAGCAACAGACAGGGGACTGAAGCTTTCTTT. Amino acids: CVRSNRQGTEAFF.

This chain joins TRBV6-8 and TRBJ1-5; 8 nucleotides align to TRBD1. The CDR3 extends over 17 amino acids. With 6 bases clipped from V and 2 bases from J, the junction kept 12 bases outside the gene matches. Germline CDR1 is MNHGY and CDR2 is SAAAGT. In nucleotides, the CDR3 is TGTGCCAGCAGGTGGGACAGGCTCTCTTCCTGCAATCAGCCCCAGCATTTT. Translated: CASRWDRLSSCNQPQHF.

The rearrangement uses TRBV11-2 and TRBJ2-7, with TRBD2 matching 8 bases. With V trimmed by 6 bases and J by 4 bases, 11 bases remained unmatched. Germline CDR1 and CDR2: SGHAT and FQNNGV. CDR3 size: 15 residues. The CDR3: CASSSLGGGIYEQYF. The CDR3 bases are TGTGCCAGCAGTTCCCTGGGCGGGGGGATATACGAGCAGTACTTC.

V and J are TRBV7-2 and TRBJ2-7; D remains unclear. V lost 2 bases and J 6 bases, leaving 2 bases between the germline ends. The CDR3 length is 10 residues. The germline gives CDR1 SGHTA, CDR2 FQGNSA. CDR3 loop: CASSLTEQYF. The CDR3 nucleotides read TGTGCCAGCAGCTTAACCGAGCAGTACTTC.